This T cell receptor beta chain emerged from a study of blood T cells in healthy people across ages. Alongside a J-beta primer mix, a sample-barcoded 5' primer served in a second PCR lasting about 7 to 12 cycles. TCRdb fed the 5' RACE reads into MiXCR, producing one record per CDR3 protein. The sample shows 380,000 or so distinct CDR3 sequences, roughly half of them seen only once. Material for sequencing was blood. The sequence was collected from a man aged 55 to 70 in good health.

CDR3 loop: CASSHPWDISSGANVLTF. Here the CDR3 DNA reads TGTGCCAGCAGCCACCCCTGGGACATCTCCTCTGGGGCCAACGTCCTGACTTTC. The chain has TRBV4-2 and TRBJ2-6, with D possibly matching TRBD1 (6 bases). V was clipped by 3 bases and J by 0 bases, with 15 bases between them. The CDR3 totals 18 residues. CDR1 is LGHNA, CDR2 YNFKEQ, per germline.